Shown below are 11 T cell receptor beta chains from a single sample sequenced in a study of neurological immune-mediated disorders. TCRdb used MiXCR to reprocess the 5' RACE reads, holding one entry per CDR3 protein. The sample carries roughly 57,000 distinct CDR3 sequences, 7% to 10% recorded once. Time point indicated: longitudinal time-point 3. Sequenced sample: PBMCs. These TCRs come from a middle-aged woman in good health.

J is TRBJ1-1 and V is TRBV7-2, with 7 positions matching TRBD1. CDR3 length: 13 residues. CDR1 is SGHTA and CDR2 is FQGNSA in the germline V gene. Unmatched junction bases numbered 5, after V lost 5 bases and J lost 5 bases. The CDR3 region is CASSRGQVTEAFF. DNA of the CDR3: TGTGCCAGCAGCCGCGGACAGGTAACTGAAGCTTTCTTT.

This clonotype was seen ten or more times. CDR3 amino acids: CASREPNTDTQYF. The CDR3 DNA is TGTGCCAGCCGGGAGCCGAACACAGATACGCAGTATTTT. V gene TRBV5-6 combines with J gene TRBJ2-3; possible D gene TRBD2, 6 bases. The V end lost 7 bases, the J end lost 2 bases, and 11 bases lay between the germline ends. Germline loops: CDR1 SGHDT, CDR2 YYEEEE. This CDR3 spans 13 amino acids.

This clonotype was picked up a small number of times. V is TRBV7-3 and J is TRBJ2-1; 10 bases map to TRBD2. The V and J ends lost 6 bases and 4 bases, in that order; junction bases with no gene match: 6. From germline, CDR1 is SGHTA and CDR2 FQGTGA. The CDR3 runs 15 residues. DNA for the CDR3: TGTGCCAGCAGTCTAGCGGGAGAACAGTACAATGAGCAGTTCTTC. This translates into CASSLAGEQYNEQFF. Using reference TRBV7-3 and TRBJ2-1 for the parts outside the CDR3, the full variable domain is GAGVSQTPSNKVTEKGKYVELRCDPISGHTALYWYRQSLGQGPEFLIYFQGTGAADDSGLPNDRFFAVRPEGSVSTLKIQRTERGDSAVYLCASSLAGEQYNEQFFGPGTRLTVL.

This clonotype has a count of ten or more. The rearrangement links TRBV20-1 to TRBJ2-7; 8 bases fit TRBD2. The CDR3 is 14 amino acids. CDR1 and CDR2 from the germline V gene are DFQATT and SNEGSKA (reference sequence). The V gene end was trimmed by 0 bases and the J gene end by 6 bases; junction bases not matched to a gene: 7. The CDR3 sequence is CSAREGLVSSEQYF. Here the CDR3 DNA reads TGCAGTGCTAGAGAGGGACTAGTCTCCAGCGAGCAGTACTTC.

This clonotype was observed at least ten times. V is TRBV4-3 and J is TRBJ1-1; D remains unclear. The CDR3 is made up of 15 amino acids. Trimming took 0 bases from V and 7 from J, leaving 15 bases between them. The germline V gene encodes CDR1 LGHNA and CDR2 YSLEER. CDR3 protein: CASSQELGRSNEAFF. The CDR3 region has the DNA TGCGCCAGCAGCCAAGAACTGGGCAGGTCAAATGAAGCTTTCTTT.

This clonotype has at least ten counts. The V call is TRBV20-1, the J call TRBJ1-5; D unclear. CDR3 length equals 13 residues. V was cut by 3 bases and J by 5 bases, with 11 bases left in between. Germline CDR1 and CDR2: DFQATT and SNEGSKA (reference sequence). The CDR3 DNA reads TGCAGTGCTAGTTACTTGCCCGATCAGCCCCAGCATTTT. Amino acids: CSASYLPDQPQHF.

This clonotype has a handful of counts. The CDR3 sequence is CASRPTVESTEAFF. The CDR3 region has the DNA TGCGCCAGCCGGCCGACAGTAGAGAGCACTGAAGCTTTCTTT. The chain links TRBV5-1 to TRBJ1-1; D perhaps matches TRBD1 (5 bases). The V end lost 7 bases, the J end lost 4 bases, and 17 bases lay between the germline ends. This CDR3 is built from 14 residues. Per the germline V gene, CDR1 is SGHRS and CDR2 is YFSETQ.

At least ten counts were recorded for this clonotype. In DNA form, the CDR3 reads TGCGCCAGCAGCTTGGGACAGGGGATATATGGCTACACCTTC. It encodes CASSLGQGIYGYTF. The chain carries TRBV5-1 and TRBJ1-2, with 8 bases identical to TRBD1. Germline V CDR1 and CDR2: SGHRS, YFSETQ. V gave up 0 bases and J gave up 5 bases; unmatched junction bases: 3. The CDR3 has 14 residues.

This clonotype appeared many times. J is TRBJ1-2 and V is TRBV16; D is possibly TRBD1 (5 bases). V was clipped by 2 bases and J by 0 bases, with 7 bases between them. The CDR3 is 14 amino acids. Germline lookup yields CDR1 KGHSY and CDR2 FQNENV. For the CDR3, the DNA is TGTGCCAGCAGCCAAGACAGTTCTAACTATGGCTACACCTTC. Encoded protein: CASSQDSSNYGYTF.

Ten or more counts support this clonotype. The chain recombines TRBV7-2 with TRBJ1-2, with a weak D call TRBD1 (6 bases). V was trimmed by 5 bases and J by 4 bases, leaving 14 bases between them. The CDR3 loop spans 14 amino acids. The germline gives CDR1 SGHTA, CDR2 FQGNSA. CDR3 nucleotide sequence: TGTGCCAGCAGCCTAACACAGGGACCCTATGGCTACACCTTC. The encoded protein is CASSLTQGPYGYTF.

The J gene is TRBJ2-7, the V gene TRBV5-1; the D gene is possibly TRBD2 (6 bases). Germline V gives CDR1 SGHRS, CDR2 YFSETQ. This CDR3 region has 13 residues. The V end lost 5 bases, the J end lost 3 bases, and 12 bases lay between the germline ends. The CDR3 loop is CASSPTGVYEQYF. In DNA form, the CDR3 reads TGCGCCAGCAGTCCGACGGGGGTCTACGAGCAGTACTTC.